This is a list of T cell receptor beta chains from one sample in a study of shared clonotypes between healthy human individuals. Using immunoSEQ multiplex PCR, the repertoire was profiled, and TCRdb retains in-frame clones only, with some absent. Of roughly 2.5 million clones listed, about 92% are singletons. Sequencing was performed on naive CD4+ T cells sorted from blood. Source of these receptors: a man aged 18 to 30 in good health. The CDR3 runs from the conserved cysteine through the conserved F or W. D genes are given only for firm matches. Some rows mark clone size as missing; the rest say once, few, many or name a class of expanded clone.

v_call: TRBV6-5
clone_size: few
d_call: .
j_call: TRBJ1-6
cdr3_aa: CASSGGWHDSPLHF

v_call: TRBV30
clone_size: .
d_call: .
j_call: TRBJ1-4
cdr3_aa: CAWSVGNHRGEKLFF

v_call: TRBV5-1
clone_size: .
d_call: .
j_call: TRBJ2-2
cdr3_aa: CASSLSGPDTGELFF

v_call: TRBV30
clone_size: few
d_call: TRBD1
j_call: TRBJ1-6
cdr3_aa: CAWSVRRGQGSPLHF

v_call: TRBV6-5
clone_size: .
d_call: TRBD2
j_call: TRBJ2-7
cdr3_aa: CASSYSGGGNSYEQYF

v_call: TRBV25-1
clone_size: .
d_call: .
j_call: TRBJ2-7
cdr3_aa: CASSAPHQGKVEQYF

v_call: TRBV5-1
clone_size: .
d_call: TRBD1
j_call: TRBJ1-4
cdr3_aa: CASSLGQGPSEGEKLFF

v_call: TRBV5-1
clone_size: .
d_call: .
j_call: TRBJ2-1
cdr3_aa: CASSSTGRSYNEQFF

v_call: TRBV9
clone_size: .
d_call: .
j_call: TRBJ1-6
cdr3_aa: CASSVGAGSNSPLHF

v_call: TRBV6-6
clone_size: .
d_call: TRBD1
j_call: TRBJ1-5
cdr3_aa: CASSYQGDNQPQHF

v_call: TRBV6-6
clone_size: .
d_call: .
j_call: TRBJ1-4
cdr3_aa: CASSYSREFQLFF

v_call: TRBV7-2
clone_size: .
d_call: TRBD2
j_call: TRBJ2-7
cdr3_aa: CASSFTSGGIYEQYF

v_call: TRBV6-1
clone_size: .
d_call: .
j_call: TRBJ1-3
cdr3_aa: CASSEALGSGNTIYF

v_call: TRBV5-4
clone_size: .
d_call: .
j_call: TRBJ2-1
cdr3_aa: CASSLGGTIYNEQFF

v_call: TRBV6-5
clone_size: once
d_call: .
j_call: TRBJ1-3
cdr3_aa: CASSYHGGAEGNTIYF

v_call: TRBV19
clone_size: .
d_call: .
j_call: TRBJ1-4
cdr3_aa: CASSITREKLFF

v_call: TRBV10-1
clone_size: .
d_call: TRBD1
j_call: TRBJ2-5
cdr3_aa: CASTETGDGSAQYF

v_call: TRBV11-2
clone_size: .
d_call: TRBD2
j_call: TRBJ2-3
cdr3_aa: CASSLASGGLSAQYF

v_call: TRBV9
clone_size: .
d_call: .
j_call: TRBJ2-3
cdr3_aa: CASSSSLGGSWDTQYF

v_call: TRBV19
clone_size: .
d_call: TRBD1
j_call: TRBJ2-3
cdr3_aa: CASSTGQGPDTQYF

v_call: TRBV6-5
clone_size: once
d_call: .
j_call: TRBJ1-1
cdr3_aa: CASSYDIYPGKTEAFF

v_call: TRBV11-3
clone_size: .
d_call: TRBD2
j_call: TRBJ2-7
cdr3_aa: CASSLVGTSGPYEQYF

v_call: TRBV9
clone_size: .
d_call: .
j_call: TRBJ2-7
cdr3_aa: CASSVEGGGSYEQYF

v_call: TRBV7-2
clone_size: .
d_call: TRBD1
j_call: TRBJ1-2
cdr3_aa: CASSRRGQGEDYGYTF

v_call: TRBV18
clone_size: .
d_call: .
j_call: TRBJ2-3
cdr3_aa: CASSPVDSADTQYF

v_call: TRBV4-1
clone_size: .
d_call: .
j_call: TRBJ2-2
cdr3_aa: CASCSDEGLPTGELFF

v_call: TRBV5-4
clone_size: .
d_call: .
j_call: TRBJ2-2
cdr3_aa: CASSPVGVTGELFF

v_call: TRBV7-2
clone_size: .
d_call: TRBD2
j_call: TRBJ2-2
cdr3_aa: CASSWTSGSNTGELFF

v_call: TRBV5-1
clone_size: .
d_call: .
j_call: TRBJ2-3
cdr3_aa: CASSLREAGLSTDTQYF

v_call: TRBV6-1
clone_size: .
d_call: TRBD1
j_call: TRBJ1-3
cdr3_aa: CAIGRDRGGNTIYF

v_call: TRBV5-1
clone_size: .
d_call: .
j_call: TRBJ2-6
cdr3_aa: CASSLGGSGANVLTF

v_call: TRBV5-1
clone_size: .
d_call: .
j_call: TRBJ1-5
cdr3_aa: CASSLGPQQPQHF

v_call: TRBV23-1
clone_size: once
d_call: .
j_call: TRBJ1-4
cdr3_aa: CANFQGGVEGLFF

v_call: TRBV4-3
clone_size: .
d_call: .
j_call: TRBJ2-1
cdr3_aa: CASSQDGAGSVSYNEQFF

v_call: TRBV7-2
clone_size: .
d_call: .
j_call: TRBJ1-4
cdr3_aa: CASSSPGHGNEKLFF

v_call: TRBV10-1
clone_size: .
d_call: .
j_call: TRBJ1-1
cdr3_aa: CASSESGRVTEAFF

v_call: TRBV14
clone_size: .
d_call: .
j_call: TRBJ2-7
cdr3_aa: CASSQDLVRAGYEQYF

v_call: TRBV7-2
clone_size: .
d_call: TRBD2
j_call: TRBJ2-7
cdr3_aa: CASTLSGGPYEQYF

v_call: TRBV7-2
clone_size: .
d_call: .
j_call: TRBJ2-2
cdr3_aa: CASSREGGGGLTGELFF

v_call: TRBV19
clone_size: .
d_call: .
j_call: TRBJ1-2
cdr3_aa: CASKDADHYGYTF

v_call: TRBV6-6
clone_size: once
d_call: .
j_call: TRBJ1-3
cdr3_aa: CASSRSSGNTIYF

v_call: TRBV27
clone_size: .
d_call: .
j_call: TRBJ2-2
cdr3_aa: CASSSRFPTSVEAGELFF

v_call: TRBV5-4
clone_size: .
d_call: .
j_call: TRBJ2-3
cdr3_aa: CASSLGGNRGPDTQYF

v_call: TRBV5-6
clone_size: .
d_call: TRBD1
j_call: TRBJ2-3
cdr3_aa: CASSFPDRVTDTQYF

v_call: TRBV6-5
clone_size: .
d_call: .
j_call: TRBJ2-7
cdr3_aa: CASSYARRGAYEQYF

v_call: TRBV15
clone_size: .
d_call: .
j_call: TRBJ1-1
cdr3_aa: CATSREETPEAFF

v_call: TRBV7-7
clone_size: .
d_call: TRBD1
j_call: TRBJ2-1
cdr3_aa: CASSRDRGTRYNEQFF

v_call: TRBV7-9
clone_size: .
d_call: .
j_call: TRBJ2-1
cdr3_aa: CASSPIERGHNNEQFF

v_call: TRBV25-1
clone_size: .
d_call: TRBD1
j_call: TRBJ2-7
cdr3_aa: CASSEGQGKYEQYF

v_call: TRBV5-5
clone_size: .
d_call: .
j_call: TRBJ1-3
cdr3_aa: CASSLGATKLVENTIYF

v_call: TRBV7-8
clone_size: .
d_call: TRBD1
j_call: TRBJ1-3
cdr3_aa: CASSLGQGARGNTIYF

v_call: TRBV12-5
clone_size: .
d_call: .
j_call: TRBJ1-5
cdr3_aa: CASGLVPVGARSYSNQPQHF

v_call: TRBV5-1
clone_size: once
d_call: .
j_call: TRBJ2-5
cdr3_aa: CASSLARARETQYF